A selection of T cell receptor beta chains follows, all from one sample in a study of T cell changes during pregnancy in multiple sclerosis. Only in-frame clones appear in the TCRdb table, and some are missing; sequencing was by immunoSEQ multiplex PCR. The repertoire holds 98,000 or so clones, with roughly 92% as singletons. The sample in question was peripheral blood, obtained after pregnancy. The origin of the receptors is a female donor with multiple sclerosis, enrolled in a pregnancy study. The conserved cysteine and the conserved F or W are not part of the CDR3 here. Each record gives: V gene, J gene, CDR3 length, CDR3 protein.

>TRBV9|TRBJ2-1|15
ASSPSGASSSYNEQF
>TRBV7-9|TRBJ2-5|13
ASGTSGSRQETQY
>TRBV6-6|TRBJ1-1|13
ASRYPGQGITEAF
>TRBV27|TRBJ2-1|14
ASSSPTGALYNEQF
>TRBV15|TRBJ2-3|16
ATSRVRVSAGGTDTQY
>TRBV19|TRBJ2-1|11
ASRKISVNEQF
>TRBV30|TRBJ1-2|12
AWSLMTGDYGYT
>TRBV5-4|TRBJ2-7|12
ASSPGLTDYEQY
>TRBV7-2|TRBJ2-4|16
ASSLSRLAGLAKNIQY
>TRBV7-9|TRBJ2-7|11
ASSSTGGGEQY
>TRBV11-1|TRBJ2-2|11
AIPQTNTGELF
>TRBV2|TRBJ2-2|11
ASFGQYTGELF
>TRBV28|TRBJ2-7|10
ASSSLEAEQY
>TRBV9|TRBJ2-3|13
ASSISGRASDTQY
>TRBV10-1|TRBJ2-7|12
ASSSTGLFYEQY
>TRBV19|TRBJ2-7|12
ASSISGSLYEQY
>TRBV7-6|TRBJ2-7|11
ASSFTPGDEQY
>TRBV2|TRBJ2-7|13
ASSERGLDVYEQY
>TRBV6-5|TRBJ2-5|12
ASSYSGLQETQY
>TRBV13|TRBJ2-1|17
ASSSRGLAEPENYNEQF
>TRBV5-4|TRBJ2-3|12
ASSSEGVRDTQY
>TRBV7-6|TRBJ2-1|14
ASTLTGTGTYNEQF
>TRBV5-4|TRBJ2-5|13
ASSPSRGAGETQY
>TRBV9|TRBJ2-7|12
ASTRGGDSYEQY
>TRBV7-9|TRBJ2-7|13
ASLNRDRGQYEQY
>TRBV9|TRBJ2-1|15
ASSEGRLAGGGDEQF
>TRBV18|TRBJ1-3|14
ASSPLQGTIGNTIY
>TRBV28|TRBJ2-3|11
ASSLEEADTQY
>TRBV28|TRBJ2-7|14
ASSLNPDRAFDEQY
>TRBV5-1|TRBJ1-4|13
ASSGQGATNEKLF
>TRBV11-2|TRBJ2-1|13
ASSLASGAYNEQF
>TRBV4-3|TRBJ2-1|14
ASSQEARGLPAPQF
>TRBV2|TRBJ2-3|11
ASSPEVTDTQY